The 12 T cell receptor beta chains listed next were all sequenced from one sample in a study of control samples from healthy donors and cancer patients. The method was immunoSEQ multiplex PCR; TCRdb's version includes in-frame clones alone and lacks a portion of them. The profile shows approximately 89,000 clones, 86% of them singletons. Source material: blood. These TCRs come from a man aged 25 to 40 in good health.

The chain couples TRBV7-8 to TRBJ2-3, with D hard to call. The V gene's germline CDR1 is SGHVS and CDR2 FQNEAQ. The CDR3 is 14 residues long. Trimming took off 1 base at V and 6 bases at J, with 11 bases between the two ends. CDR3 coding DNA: TGTGCCAGCAGCTTAGAATTCCGAATGGATACGCAGTATTTT. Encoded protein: CASSLEFRMDTQYF.

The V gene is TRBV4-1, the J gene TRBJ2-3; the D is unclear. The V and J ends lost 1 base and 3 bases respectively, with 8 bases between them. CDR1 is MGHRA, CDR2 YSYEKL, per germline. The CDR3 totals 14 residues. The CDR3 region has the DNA TGCGCCAGCAGCCAAGTCAAGGAAACAGATACGCAGTATTTT. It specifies CASSQVKETDTQYF.

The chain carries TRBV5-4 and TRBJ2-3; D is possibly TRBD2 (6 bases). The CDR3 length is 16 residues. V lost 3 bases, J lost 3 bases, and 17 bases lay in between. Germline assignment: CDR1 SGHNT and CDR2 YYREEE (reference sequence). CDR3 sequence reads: CASSSTAGLITDTQYF. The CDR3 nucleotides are TGTGCCAGCAGCTCTACCGCGGGACTCATAACAGATACGCAGTATTTT.

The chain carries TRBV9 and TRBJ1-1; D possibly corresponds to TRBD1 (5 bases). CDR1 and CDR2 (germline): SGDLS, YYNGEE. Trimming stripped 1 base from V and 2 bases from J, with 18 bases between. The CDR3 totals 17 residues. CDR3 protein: CASSVPPSGQPNTEAFF. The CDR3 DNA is TGTGCCAGCAGCGTACCCCCCTCGGGGCAGCCTAACACTGAAGCTTTCTTT.

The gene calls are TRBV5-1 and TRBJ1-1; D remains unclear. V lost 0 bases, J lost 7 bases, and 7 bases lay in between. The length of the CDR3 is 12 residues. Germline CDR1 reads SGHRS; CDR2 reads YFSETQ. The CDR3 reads CASSLAGDEAFF. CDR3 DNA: TGCGCCAGCAGCTTGGCCGGGGATGAAGCTTTCTTT.

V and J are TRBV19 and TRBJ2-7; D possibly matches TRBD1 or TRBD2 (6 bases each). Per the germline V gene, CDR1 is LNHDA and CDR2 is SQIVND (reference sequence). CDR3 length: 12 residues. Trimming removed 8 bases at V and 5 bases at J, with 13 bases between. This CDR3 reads CASGLRGDEQYF. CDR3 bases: TGTGCCAGTGGCCTGAGGGGGGACGAGCAGTACTTC.

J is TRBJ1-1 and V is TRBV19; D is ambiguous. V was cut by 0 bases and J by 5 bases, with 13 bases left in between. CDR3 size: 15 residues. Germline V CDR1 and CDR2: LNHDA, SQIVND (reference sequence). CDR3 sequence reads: CASSIDWNLPTEAFF. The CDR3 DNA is TGTGCCAGTAGTATAGATTGGAACCTACCGACTGAAGCTTTCTTT.

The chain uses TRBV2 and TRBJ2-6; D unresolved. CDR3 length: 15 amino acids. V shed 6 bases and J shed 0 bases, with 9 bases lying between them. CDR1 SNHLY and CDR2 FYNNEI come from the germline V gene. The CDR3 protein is CASRTDHSGANVLTF. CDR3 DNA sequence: TGTGCCAGCAGAACGGACCACTCTGGGGCCAACGTCCTGACTTTC.

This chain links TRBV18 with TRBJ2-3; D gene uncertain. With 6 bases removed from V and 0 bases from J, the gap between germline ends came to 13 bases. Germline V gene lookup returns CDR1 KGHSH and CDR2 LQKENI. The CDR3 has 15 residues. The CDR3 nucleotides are TGTGCCAGCTCTGCCCAGTACTTAAGCACAGATACGCAGTATTTT. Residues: CASSAQYLSTDTQYF.

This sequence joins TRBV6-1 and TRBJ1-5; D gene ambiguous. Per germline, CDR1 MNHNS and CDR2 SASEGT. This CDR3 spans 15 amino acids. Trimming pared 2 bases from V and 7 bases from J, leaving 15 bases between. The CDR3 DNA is TGTGCCAGCAGTGAAATTTCGAGGTTTGGGCAGCCCCAGCATTTT. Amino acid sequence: CASSEISRFGQPQHF.

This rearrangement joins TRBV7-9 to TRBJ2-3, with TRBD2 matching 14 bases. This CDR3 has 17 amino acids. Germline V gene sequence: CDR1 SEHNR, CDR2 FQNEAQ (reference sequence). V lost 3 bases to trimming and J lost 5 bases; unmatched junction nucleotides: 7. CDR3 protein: CASSFRLAGGPIDTQYF. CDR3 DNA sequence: TGTGCCAGCAGCTTCCGACTAGCGGGGGGGCCAATAGATACGCAGTATTTT.

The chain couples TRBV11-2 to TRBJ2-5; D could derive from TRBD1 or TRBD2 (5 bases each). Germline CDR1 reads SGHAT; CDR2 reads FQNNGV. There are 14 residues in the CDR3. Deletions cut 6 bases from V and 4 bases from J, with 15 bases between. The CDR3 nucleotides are TGTGCCAGCAGTCCCACGGGGCGGAGAGAGACCCAGTACTTC. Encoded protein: CASSPTGRRETQYF.